The subject of this entry is one TCR beta chain. Germline V gene lookup returns CDR1 SEHNR and CDR2 FQNEAQ (reference sequence). CDR3 length: 14 residues. The V end was cut by 3 bases, the J end by 9 bases, with 15 bases between. The sample originates from a study of OX40 agonist ivuxolimab in advanced cancers. Measured with immunoSEQ multiplex PCR; TCRdb has only the in-frame clones, and not every one. Counted here are 95,000 to 150,000 clones, around 93% occurring once; the ten biggest clones make up 0.15% to 0.16%. Material: CD4+ or CD8+ T cells sorted from blood, obtained in a trial of the OX40 agonist ivuxolimab. The chain has TRBV7-9 and TRBJ2-1, with D unclear. The clonotype originates from an adult with an advanced solid tumor such as melanoma, head and neck, liver or kidney cancer. The CDR3 spells CASSFADPSGEQFF. In nucleotides, the CDR3 is TGTGCCAGCAGCTTCGCGGACCCTTCGGGTGAGCAGTTCTTC.